This entry lists 17 T cell receptor beta chains sequenced from one sample in a study of CD8 T cells in ankylosing spondylitis. Whole-study results and caveats: A TCR beta motif of under 10 highly homologous variants appeared characteristic of ankylosing spondylitis blood.

These receptors have no identified antigens. TCRdb ran MiXCR on the 5' RACE reads and lists one entry per CDR3 protein. The table includes about 800,000 distinct CDR3 sequences, about 11% detected once. The sample comprised blood, either unsorted or a sorted T cell fraction (not recorded which). The receptors were gathered from a male donor with ankylosing spondylitis.

Notes on this clonotype: This may stem from a read error, because a much larger clone lies one nucleotide away. This sequence joins TRBV25-1 and TRBJ2-5, with a weak D call TRBD2 (5 bases). Germline V gene lookup returns CDR1 MGHDK and CDR2 SYGVNS. The CDR3 is 12 residues long. CDR3 coding DNA: TGTGCCAGCAGTGAATCCTGGGAGACCAAGTACTTC. It yields the protein CASSESWETKYF.

This clonotype was seen only a few times. The rearrangement joins TRBV7-2 to TRBJ2-7; 10 nucleotides line up with TRBD1. The V segment lost 5 bases and the J segment 3 bases; nucleotides outside the gene matches: 7. CDR1 and CDR2 from the germline V gene are SGHTA and FQGNSA. This CDR3 region has 15 residues. The CDR3 region has the DNA TGTGCCAGCAGCCGGGACAGGGGAGGTATCTACGAGCAGTACTTC. Protein product: CASSRDRGGIYEQYF.

This clonotype was counted between two and nine times. The J gene is TRBJ2-7, the V gene TRBV7-2; 8 bases map to TRBD1. V shed 5 bases and J 6 bases; nucleotides not matched to a gene: 6. Germline V gene lookup returns CDR1 SGHTA and CDR2 FQGNSA. The length of the CDR3 is 13 residues. The CDR3: CASSPDRGREQYF. CDR3 nucleotide sequence: TGTGCCAGCAGCCCTGACAGGGGACGCGAGCAGTACTTC.

This clonotype occurred many times. V gene TRBV5-1 combines with J gene TRBJ1-2; D gene ambiguous. Germline V lookup: CDR1 SGHRS, CDR2 YFSETQ. Trimming stripped 0 bases from V and 3 bases from J, with 9 bases between. The CDR3 is 14 amino acids. The CDR3 reads CASSLVSGHYGYTF. The CDR3 DNA reads TGCGCCAGCAGCTTGGTTTCCGGGCACTATGGCTACACCTTC.

This sequence joins TRBV20-1 and TRBJ2-5, with 9 nucleotides matching TRBD2. Germline CDR1 is DFQATT and CDR2 is SNEGSKA (reference sequence). This CDR3 is 15 amino acids long. Germline trimming cut 5 bases from V and 5 bases from J; bases unmatched to any gene: 12. CDR3 coding DNA: TGCAGTGCTTTACCAGGACTAGCGCGAGGGGAGACCCAGTACTTC. Residues: CSALPGLARGETQYF.

This chain uses TRBV27 with TRBJ1-5; D not certain. Between the trimmed V and J ends, which lost 3 bases and 2 bases, there was a span of 11 bases. The CDR3 sequence is 15 residues long. The germline gives CDR1 MNHEY, CDR2 SMNVEV (reference sequence). The DNA for the CDR3 is TGTGCCAGCAGTTTGATCCTCGGAGGCAATCAGCCCCAGCATTTT. Its protein product is CASSLILGGNQPQHF.

The chain has TRBV7-9 and TRBJ2-5; 7 bases fit TRBD2. Germline CDR1 is SEHNR and CDR2 is FQNEAQ (reference sequence). Germline trimming cut 5 bases from V and 0 bases from J; bases unmatched to any gene: 9. The CDR3 runs 16 residues. CDR3 in DNA: TGTGCCAGCAGCCACCCGGGACTACCGTACCAAGAGACCCAGTACTTC. Its protein is CASSHPGLPYQETQYF.

This rearrangement joins TRBV20-1 to TRBJ2-1; D call uncertain. The germline V and J ends were trimmed by 0 bases and 6 bases, with 12 bases remaining between them. From germline, CDR1 is DFQATT and CDR2 SNEGSKA (reference sequence). The CDR3 has 14 amino acids. The CDR3 loop is CSARDRLSLNEQFF. The CDR3 nucleotides read TGCAGTGCTAGAGATCGGCTTTCTCTCAATGAGCAGTTCTTC.

This chain uses TRBV4-2 with TRBJ1-2; D is undetermined. There are 16 residues in the CDR3. The V and J ends lost 0 bases and 6 bases respectively, with 17 bases between them. Germline CDR1 and CDR2: LGHNA and YNFKEQ. The CDR3 reads CASSQEEKVPGHGYTF. The CDR3 nucleotides are TGTGCCAGCAGCCAAGAGGAGAAGGTCCCCGGGCATGGCTACACCTTC.

As concerns this clonotype: Relative to the germline gene, one junction end is altered; a read error may explain this. J is TRBJ1-1 and V is TRBV6-1; D is ambiguous. CDR3 length: 13 residues. Germline CDR1 is MNHNS and CDR2 is SASEGT. The CDR3, as DNA: TGTGCCAGCAGGGAAGGCGAGAACACTGAAGCTTTCTTT. This translates into CASREGENTEAFF.

The V gene is TRBV5-1, the J gene TRBJ1-1, with D perhaps TRBD1 (5 bases). Deletions cut 0 bases from V and 1 base from J, with 13 bases between. The CDR3 totals 16 residues. Germline loops: CDR1 SGHRS, CDR2 YFSETQ. CDR3 coding DNA: TGCGCCAGCAGCTTGGCAGGGCAAGGGTGGAACACTGAAGCTTTCTTT. The encoded protein is CASSLAGQGWNTEAFF.

The CDR3 reads CASSQTSGKETQYF. The CDR3 nucleotides are TGTGCCAGCAGCCAGACTAGCGGGAAAGAGACCCAGTACTTC. The chain is built from TRBV4-2 and TRBJ2-5; TRBD2 matches at 11 bases. The germline V gene has CDR1 LGHNA and CDR2 YNFKEQ. There are 14 residues in the CDR3. The V segment lost 3 bases and the J segment 3 bases; nucleotides outside the gene matches: 0.

The table lists this clonotype with many counts. The chain carries TRBV12-3 or TRBV12-4 and TRBJ2-2, with 10 bases fitting TRBD1. The V and J ends lost 8 bases and 4 bases, in that order; junction bases with no gene match: 4. The CDR3 has 14 amino acids. CDR3 DNA: TGTGCCAGCCGCGGGACAGGGGCCACCGGGGAGCTGTTTTTT. The encoded protein is CASRGTGATGELFF.

This clonotype came up a few times. The chain carries TRBV4-3 and TRBJ1-3, with 9 bases identical to TRBD1. J gave up 7 bases and V 2 bases, and 6 bases lay outside the gene matches. Germline CDR1 LGHNA, CDR2 YSLEER. This CDR3 comprises 15 residues. The chain's CDR3 is CASSQSPTGGNTIYF. CDR3 DNA sequence: TGCGCCAGCAGCCAAAGTCCGACAGGGGGGAACACCATATATTTT.

The genes are TRBV27 and TRBJ2-7; maybe TRBD1 (5 bases). With 5 bases removed from V and 3 bases from J, the gap between germline ends came to 14 bases. CDR1 MNHEY and CDR2 SMNVEV come from the germline V gene (reference sequence). The CDR3 has 14 residues. The CDR3 reads CASSPQGNGYEQYF. Written as DNA, the CDR3 is TGTGCCAGCAGTCCGCAGGGAAATGGCTACGAGCAGTACTTC.

This clonotype was detected a few times. The V call is TRBV3-1, the J call TRBJ2-4, with TRBD1 matching over 7 bases. Germline CDR1 is LGHDT and CDR2 is YNNKEL (reference sequence). The CDR3 totals 14 residues. Unmatched junction bases numbered 5, after V lost 3 bases and J lost 6 bases. CDR3 sequence: CASSHRDRLNIQYF. DNA of the CDR3: TGTGCCAGCAGCCACCGGGACAGATTAAACATTCAGTACTTC.

The chain joins TRBV11-2 to TRBJ2-3, with 10 bases identical to TRBD2. Germline values: CDR1 SGHAT, CDR2 FQNNGV. J was trimmed by 5 bases and V by 4 bases; bases with no gene match: 12. The CDR3 spans 17 residues. The CDR3 is CASSSIGLAEIGDTQYF. The CDR3 DNA reads as TGTGCCAGCAGCTCGATAGGACTAGCGGAAATTGGAGATACGCAGTATTTT.